This T cell receptor (beta chain) was observed in a study of cytomegalovirus exposure and HLA in healthy donors. TCRdb keeps only in-frame clones here, not all; method: immunoSEQ multiplex PCR. The sample consists of 150,000 to 200,000 clones, roughly 86% of them appearing once. Germline CDR1 SQVTM, CDR2 ANQGSEA. The CDR3 extends over 15 amino acids. V dropped 7 bases and J dropped 5; count of bases not matched to a gene: 10. The sample holds one count of this clone. Separation from the roughly 690-subject first cohort characterized the roughly 120-subject validation cohort, to which the donors belonged.

This chain links TRBV29-1 with TRBJ2-1; 11 positions match TRBD2. This receptor was taken from a man younger than 40 in good health and CMV-seropositive. The sequencing sample was made of PBMCs. The CDR3 sequence is CSALDKGLADNEQFF. CDR3 bases: TGCAGCGCCCTAGACAAGGGACTAGCGGACAATGAGCAGTTCTTC.